This T cell receptor (beta chain) was sequenced in a study of cytomegalovirus exposure and HLA in healthy donors. Study findings and constraints: The study put 150 or so TCR beta chains on its list as cytomegalovirus-associated.

Profiling relied on immunoSEQ multiplex PCR, and the TCRdb table lists in-frame clones only, not all of them. Here the sample spans about 70,000 clones, 80% to 95% being singletons. Donors were drawn from the approximately 120-subject validation cohort, separate from the roughly 670-subject first cohort. This clone was detected once. No antigen is known for it. The CDR3 is made up of 12 amino acids. The germline V gene encodes CDR1 SGHTA and CDR2 FQGNSA. V was shortened by 3 bases and J by 6 bases, with 7 bases between the two germline ends. This clonotype was sampled from a man between 18 and 35 years old in good health and CMV-seropositive. The sequencing sample was made of PBMCs. The V and J genes are TRBV7-2 and TRBJ2-3; D unclear. CDR3 sequence: CASSFTRDTQYF. As DNA, the CDR3 is TGTGCCAGCAGCTTCACTCGGGATACGCAGTATTTT.